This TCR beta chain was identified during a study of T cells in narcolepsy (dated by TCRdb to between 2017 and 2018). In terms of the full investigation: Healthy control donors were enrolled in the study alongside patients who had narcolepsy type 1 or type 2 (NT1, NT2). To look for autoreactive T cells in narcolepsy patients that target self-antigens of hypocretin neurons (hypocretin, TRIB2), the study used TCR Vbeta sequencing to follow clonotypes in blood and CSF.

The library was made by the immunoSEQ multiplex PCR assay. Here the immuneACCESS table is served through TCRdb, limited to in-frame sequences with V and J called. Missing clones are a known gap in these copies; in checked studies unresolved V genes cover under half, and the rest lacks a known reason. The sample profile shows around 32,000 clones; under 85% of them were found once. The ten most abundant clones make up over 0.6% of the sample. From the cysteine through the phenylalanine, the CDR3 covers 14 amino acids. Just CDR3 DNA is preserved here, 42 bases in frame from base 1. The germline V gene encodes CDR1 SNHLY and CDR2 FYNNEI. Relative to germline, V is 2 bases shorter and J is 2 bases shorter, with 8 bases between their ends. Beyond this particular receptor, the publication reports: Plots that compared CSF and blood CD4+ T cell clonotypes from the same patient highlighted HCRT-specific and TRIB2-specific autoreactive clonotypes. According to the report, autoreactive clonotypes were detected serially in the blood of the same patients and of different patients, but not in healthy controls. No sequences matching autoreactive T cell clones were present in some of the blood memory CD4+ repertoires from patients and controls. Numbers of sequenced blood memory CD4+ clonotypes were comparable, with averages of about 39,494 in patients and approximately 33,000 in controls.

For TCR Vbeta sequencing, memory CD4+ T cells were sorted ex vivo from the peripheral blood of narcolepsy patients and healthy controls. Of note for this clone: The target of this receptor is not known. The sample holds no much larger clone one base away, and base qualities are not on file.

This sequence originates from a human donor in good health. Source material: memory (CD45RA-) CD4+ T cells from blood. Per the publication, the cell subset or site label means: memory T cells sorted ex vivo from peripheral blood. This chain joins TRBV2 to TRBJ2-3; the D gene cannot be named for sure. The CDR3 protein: CASSESRSTDTQYF. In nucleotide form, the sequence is TGTGCCAGCAGTGAAAGTCGCTCCACAGATACGCAGTATTTT.